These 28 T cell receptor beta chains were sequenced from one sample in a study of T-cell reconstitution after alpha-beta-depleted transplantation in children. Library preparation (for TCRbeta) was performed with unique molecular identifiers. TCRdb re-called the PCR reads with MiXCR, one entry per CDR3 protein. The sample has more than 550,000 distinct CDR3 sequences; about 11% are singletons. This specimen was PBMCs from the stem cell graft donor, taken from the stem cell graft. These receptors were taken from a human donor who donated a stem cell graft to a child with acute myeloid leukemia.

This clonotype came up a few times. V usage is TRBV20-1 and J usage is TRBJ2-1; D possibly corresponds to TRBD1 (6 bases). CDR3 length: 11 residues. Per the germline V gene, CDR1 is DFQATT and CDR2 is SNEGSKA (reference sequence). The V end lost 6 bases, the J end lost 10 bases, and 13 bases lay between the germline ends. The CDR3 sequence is CSAPGTNEQFF. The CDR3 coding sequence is TGCAGTGCCCCTGGGACAAACGAGCAGTTCTTC.

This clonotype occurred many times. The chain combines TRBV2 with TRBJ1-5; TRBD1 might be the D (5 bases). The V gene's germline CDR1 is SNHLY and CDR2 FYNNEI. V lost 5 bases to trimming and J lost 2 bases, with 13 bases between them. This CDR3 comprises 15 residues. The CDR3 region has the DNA TGTGCCAGCAGTAACCAGGAAGGGGGCAATCAGCCCCAGCATTTT. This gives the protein CASSNQEGGNQPQHF.

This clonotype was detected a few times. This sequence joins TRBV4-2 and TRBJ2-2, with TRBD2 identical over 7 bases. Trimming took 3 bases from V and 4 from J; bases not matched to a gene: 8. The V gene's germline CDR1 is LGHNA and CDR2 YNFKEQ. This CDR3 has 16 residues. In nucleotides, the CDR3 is TGTGCCAGCAGCCACCCACCTAGCGGACTCACCGGGGAGCTGTTTTTT. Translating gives CASSHPPSGLTGELFF.

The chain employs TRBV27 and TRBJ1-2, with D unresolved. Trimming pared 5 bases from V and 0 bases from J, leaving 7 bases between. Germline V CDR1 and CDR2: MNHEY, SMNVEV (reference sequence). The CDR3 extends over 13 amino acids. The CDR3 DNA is TGTGCCAGCAGTGGCAGCTCTAACTATGGCTACACCTTC. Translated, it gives CASSGSSNYGYTF.

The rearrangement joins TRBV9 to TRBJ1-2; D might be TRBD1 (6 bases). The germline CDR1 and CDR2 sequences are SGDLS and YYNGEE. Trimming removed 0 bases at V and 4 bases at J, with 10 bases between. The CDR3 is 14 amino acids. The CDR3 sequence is CASSVAPDSYGYTF. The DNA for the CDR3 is TGTGCCAGCAGCGTAGCCCCGGACAGCTATGGCTACACCTTC. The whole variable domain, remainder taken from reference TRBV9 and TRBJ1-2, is DSGVTQTPKHLITATGQRVTLRCSPRSGDLSVYWYQQSLDQGLQFLIQYYNGEERAKGNILERFSAQQFPDLHSELNLSSLELGDSALYFCASSVAPDSYGYTFGSGTRLTVV.

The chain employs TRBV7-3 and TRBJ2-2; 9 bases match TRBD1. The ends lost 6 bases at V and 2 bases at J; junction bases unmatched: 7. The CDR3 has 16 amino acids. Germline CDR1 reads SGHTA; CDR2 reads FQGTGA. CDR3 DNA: TGTGCCAGCAGTCCCCGGACAGGGGCCAACACCGGGGAGCTGTTTTTT. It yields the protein CASSPRTGANTGELFF.

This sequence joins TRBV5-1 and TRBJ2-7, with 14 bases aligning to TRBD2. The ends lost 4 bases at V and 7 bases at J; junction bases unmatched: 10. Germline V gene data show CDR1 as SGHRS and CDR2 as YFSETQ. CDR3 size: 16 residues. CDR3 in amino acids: CASSMGTSGRGREQYF. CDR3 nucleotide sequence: TGCGCCAGCAGCATGGGGACTAGCGGGAGAGGTCGGGAGCAGTACTTC.

The CDR3 bases are TGTGCCAGCAGCCCAATATCCGGGACAGACAATCAGCCCCAGCATTTT. Protein sequence: CASSPISGTDNQPQHF. V usage is TRBV5-5 and J usage is TRBJ1-5; 7 bases map to TRBD1. There are 16 residues in the CDR3. Germline V CDR1 and CDR2: SGHKS, YYEKEE (reference sequence). V trimming: 4 bases; J trimming: 3 bases; junction bases outside the gene matches: 10.

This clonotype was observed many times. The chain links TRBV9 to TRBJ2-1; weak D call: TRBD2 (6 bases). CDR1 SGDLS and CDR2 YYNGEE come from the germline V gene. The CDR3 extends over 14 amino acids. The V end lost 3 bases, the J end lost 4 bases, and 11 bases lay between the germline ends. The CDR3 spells CASSEGLPYNEQFF. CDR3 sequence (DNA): TGTGCCAGCAGCGAGGGACTCCCATACAATGAGCAGTTCTTC.

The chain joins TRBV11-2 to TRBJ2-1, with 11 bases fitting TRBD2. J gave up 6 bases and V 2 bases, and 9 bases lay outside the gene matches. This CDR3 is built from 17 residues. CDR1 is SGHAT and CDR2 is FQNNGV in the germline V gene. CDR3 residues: CASSLQIAGGPINEQFF. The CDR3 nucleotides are TGTGCCAGCAGCTTACAAATAGCGGGAGGGCCGATCAATGAGCAGTTCTTC. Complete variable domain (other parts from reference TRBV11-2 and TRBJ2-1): EAGVAQSPRYKIIEKRQSVAFWCNPISGHATLYWYQQILGQGPKLLIQFQNNGVVDDSQLPKDRFSAERLKGVDSTLKIQPAKLEDSAVYLCASSLQIAGGPINEQFFGPGTRLTVL.

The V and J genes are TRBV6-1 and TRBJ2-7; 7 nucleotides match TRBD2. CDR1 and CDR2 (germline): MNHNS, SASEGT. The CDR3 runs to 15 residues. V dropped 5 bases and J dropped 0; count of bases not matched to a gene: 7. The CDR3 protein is CASSPHRGSSYEQYF. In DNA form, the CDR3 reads TGTGCCAGCAGTCCCCACCGCGGGAGCTCCTACGAGCAGTACTTC.

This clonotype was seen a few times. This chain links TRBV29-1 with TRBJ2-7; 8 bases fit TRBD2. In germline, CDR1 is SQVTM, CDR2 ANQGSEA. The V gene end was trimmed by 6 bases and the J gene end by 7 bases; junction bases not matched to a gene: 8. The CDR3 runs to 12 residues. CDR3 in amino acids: CSVGGGLWEQYF. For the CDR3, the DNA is TGCAGCGTCGGGGGGGGCCTCTGGGAGCAGTACTTC.

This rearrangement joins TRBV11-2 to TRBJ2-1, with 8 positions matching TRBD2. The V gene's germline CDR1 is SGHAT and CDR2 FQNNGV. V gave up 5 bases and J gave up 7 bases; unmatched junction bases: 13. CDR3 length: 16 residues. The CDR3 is CASSTLGLGGKNEQFF. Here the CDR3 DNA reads TGTGCCAGCAGCACCCTGGGACTAGGGGGGAAAAATGAGCAGTTCTTC.

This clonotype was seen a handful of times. The CDR3 nucleotides read TGCGCCAGCAGCCAAGAGGGCAGAGATAATTCACCCCTCCACTTT. Translating gives CASSQEGRDNSPLHF. The genes are TRBV4-3 and TRBJ1-6, with no clear D. The V gene lost 0 bases and the J gene lost 5 bases, with 8 bases spanning the gap. The CDR3 contains 15 residues. Per the germline V gene, CDR1 is LGHNA and CDR2 is YSLEER.

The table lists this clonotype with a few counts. CDR3 DNA sequence: TGTGCCAGCACCGTGACAGGGCCGCCTGAGCAGTTCTTC. This sequence encodes CASTVTGPPEQFF. The rearrangement uses TRBV28 and TRBJ2-1; 7 bases align to TRBD1. The CDR3 is 13 residues long. Per germline, CDR1 MDHEN and CDR2 SYDVKM. J was trimmed by 9 bases and V by 7 bases; bases with no gene match: 9.

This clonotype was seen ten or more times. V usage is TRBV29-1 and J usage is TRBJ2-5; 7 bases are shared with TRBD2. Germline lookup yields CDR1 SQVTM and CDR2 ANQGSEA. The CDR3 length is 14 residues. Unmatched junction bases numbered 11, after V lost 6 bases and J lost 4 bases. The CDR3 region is CSVRGVGVTETQYF. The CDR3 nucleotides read TGCAGCGTCCGGGGGGTAGGGGTTACAGAGACCCAGTACTTC.

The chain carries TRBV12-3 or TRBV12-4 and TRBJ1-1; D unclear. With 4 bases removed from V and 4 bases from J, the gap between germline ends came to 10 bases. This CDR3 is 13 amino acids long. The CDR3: CASSSVDRTEAFF. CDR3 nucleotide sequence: TGTGCCAGCAGTTCCGTTGACCGCACTGAAGCTTTCTTT.

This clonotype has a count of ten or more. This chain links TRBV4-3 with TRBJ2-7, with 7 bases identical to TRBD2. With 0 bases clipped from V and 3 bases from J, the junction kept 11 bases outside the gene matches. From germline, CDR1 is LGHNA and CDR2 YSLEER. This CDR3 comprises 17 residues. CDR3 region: CASSQDEGGWFGYEQYF. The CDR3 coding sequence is TGCGCCAGCAGCCAAGATGAGGGAGGGTGGTTCGGCTACGAGCAGTACTTC.

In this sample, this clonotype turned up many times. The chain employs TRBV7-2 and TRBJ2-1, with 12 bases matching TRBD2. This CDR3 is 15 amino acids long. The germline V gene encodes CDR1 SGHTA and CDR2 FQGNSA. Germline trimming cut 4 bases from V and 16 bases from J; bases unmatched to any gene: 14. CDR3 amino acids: CASSSGLAGPPSKFF. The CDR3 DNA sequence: TGTGCCAGCAGCTCGGGACTAGCGGGCCCCCCCTCTAAATTCTTC.

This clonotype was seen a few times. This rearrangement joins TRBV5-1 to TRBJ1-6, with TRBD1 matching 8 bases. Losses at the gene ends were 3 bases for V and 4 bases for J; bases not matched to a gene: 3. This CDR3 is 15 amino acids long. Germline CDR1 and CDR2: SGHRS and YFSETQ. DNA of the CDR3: TGCGCCAGCAGCTGGACAGGGATTTATAATTCACCCCTCCACTTT. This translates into CASSWTGIYNSPLHF.

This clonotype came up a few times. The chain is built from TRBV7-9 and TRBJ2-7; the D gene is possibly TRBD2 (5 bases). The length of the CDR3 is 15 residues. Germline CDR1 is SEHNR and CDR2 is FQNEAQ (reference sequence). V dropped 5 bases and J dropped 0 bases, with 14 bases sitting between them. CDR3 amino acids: CASSTPGSSSYEQYF. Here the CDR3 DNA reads TGTGCCAGCAGCACTCCGGGATCCAGCTCCTACGAGCAGTACTTC.

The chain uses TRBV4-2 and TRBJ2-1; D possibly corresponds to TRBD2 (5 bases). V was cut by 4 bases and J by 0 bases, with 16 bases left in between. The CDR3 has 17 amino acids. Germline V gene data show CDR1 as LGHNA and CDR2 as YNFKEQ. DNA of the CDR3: TGTGCCAGCAGCCTATTTACTCTAGGGAGCTCCTACAATGAGCAGTTCTTC. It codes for CASSLFTLGSSYNEQFF.

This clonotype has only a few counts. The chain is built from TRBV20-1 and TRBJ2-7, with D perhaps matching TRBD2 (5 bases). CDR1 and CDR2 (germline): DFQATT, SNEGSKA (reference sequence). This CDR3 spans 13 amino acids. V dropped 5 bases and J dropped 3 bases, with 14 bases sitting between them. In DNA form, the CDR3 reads TGCAGTGCTCCCGGGTCGGGAATCTACGAGCAGTACTTC. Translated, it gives CSAPGSGIYEQYF.

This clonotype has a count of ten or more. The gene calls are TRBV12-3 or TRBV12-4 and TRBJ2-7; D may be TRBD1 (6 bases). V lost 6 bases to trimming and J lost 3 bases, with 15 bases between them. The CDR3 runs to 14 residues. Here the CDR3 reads CASSPVGASYEQYF. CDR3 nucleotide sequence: TGTGCCAGCAGCCCGGTGGGGGCCAGCTACGAGCAGTACTTC.

The CDR3 DNA reads as TGTGCCACCCTAGCGGGGGAGACCCAGTACTTC. It yields the protein CATLAGETQYF. The chain is built from TRBV25-1 and TRBJ2-5, with 9 bases that match TRBD2. Germline V gene data show CDR1 as MGHDK and CDR2 as SYGVNS. The CDR3 spans 11 residues. J lost 5 bases, V lost 10 bases, and 2 bases had no gene match.

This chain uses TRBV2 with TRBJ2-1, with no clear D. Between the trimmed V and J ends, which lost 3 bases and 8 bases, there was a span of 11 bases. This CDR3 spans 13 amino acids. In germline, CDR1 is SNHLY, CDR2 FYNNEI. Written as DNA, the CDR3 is TGTGCCAGCAGTGACGCCCGGCCGGATGAGCAGTTCTTC. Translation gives CASSDARPDEQFF.

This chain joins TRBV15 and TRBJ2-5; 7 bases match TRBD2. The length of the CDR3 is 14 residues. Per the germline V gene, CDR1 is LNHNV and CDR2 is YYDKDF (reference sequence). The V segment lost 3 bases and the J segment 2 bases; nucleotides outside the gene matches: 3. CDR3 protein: CATSSGGGQETQYF. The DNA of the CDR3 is TGTGCCACCAGCAGCGGGGGAGGGCAAGAGACCCAGTACTTC.

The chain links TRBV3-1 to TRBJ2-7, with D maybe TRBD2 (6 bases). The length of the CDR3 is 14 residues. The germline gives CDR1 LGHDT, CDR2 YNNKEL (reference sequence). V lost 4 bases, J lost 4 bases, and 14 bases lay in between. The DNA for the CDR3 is TGTGCCAGCAGCCTGGGAGCGGACTATTACGAGCAGTACTTC. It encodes CASSLGADYYEQYF.